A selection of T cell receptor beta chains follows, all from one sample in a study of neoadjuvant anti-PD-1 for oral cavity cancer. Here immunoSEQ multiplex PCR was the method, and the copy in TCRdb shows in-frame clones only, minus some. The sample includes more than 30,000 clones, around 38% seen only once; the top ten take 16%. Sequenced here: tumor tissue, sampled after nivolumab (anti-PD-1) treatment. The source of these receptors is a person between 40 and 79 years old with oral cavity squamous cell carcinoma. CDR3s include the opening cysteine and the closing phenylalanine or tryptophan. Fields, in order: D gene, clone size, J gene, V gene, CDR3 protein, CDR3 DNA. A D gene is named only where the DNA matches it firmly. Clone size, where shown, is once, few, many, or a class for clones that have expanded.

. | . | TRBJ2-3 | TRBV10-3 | CAISVGGGTDTQYF | TGTGCCATCAGTGTGGGGGGCGGCACAGATACGCAGTATTTT
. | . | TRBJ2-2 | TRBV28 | CASSLAGRWVGELFF | TGTGCCAGCAGTTTAGCAGGGCGGTGGGTCGGGGAGCTGTTTTTT
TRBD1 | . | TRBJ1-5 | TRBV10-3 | CAMQGALGQPQHF | TGTGCCATGCAGGGGGCGCTGGGTCAGCCCCAGCATTTT
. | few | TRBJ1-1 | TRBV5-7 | CASSLPGPWSGETEAFF | TGTGCCAGCAGCCTCCCGGGGCCTTGGTCGGGCGAAACTGAAGCTTTCTTT
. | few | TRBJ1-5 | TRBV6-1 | CASSDERQPQHF | TGTGCCAGCAGTGACGAACGTCAGCCCCAGCATTTT
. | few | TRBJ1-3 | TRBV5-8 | CASSFVRDPQYF | TGTGCCAGCAGCTTCGTCCGAGACCCTCAATATTTT
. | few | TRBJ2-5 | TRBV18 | CASSPSNLQETQYF | TGTGCCAGCTCACCCTCCAACCTCCAAGAGACCCAGTACTTC
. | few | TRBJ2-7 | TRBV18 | CASSLTRDYEQYF | TGTGCCAGCTCACTGACTAGGGACTACGAGCAGTACTTC
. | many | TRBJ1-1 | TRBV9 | CASSVSGFTEAFF | TGTGCCAGCAGCGTCTCCGGGTTCACTGAAGCTTTCTTT
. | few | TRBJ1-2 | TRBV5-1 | CASGQFGYGYTF | TGCGCCAGCGGACAGTTCGGCTATGGCTACACCTTC
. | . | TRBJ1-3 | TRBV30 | CAYDSSSGNTIYF | TGTGCCTACGACTCGAGCTCTGGAAACACCATATATTTT
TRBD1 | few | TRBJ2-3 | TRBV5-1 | CASSRDRGGTDTQYF | TGCGCCAGCAGCCGCGACAGGGGTGGCACAGATACGCAGTATTTT
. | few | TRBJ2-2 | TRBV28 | CASSSAGELFF | TGTGCCAGCAGTAGCGCCGGGGAGCTGTTTTTT
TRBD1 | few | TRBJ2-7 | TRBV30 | CAWSWTGGYEQYF | TGTGCCTGGAGTTGGACAGGGGGTTACGAGCAGTACTTC
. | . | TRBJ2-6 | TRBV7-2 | CASSLDGTFLRANVLTF | TGTGCCAGCAGCTTAGATGGGACGTTCCTCCGGGCCAACGTCCTGACTTTC
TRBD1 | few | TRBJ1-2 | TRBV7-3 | CASSSDRGTGPYGYTF | TGTGCCAGCAGCTCGGACCGCGGGACAGGACCATATGGCTACACCTTC
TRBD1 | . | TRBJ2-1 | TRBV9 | CASSSKSGTGSNEQFF | TGTGCCAGCAGCTCGAAATCCGGGACAGGGAGCAATGAGCAGTTCTTC
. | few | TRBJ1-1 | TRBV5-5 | CASSSQIYTEAFF | TGTGCCAGCAGCTCACAGATATACACTGAAGCTTTCTTT
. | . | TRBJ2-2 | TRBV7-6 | CASSELAGAPNTGELFF | TGTGCCAGCAGCGAACTAGCAGGTGCCCCGAACACCGGGGAGCTGTTTTTT
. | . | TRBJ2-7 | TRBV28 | CASSPSSHRTVYEQYF | TGTGCCAGCAGTCCCTCGTCACACAGGACAGTATACGAGCAGTACTTC
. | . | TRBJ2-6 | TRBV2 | CASTAFWANVLTF | TGTGCCAGCACGGCATTCTGGGCCAACGTCCTGACTTTC
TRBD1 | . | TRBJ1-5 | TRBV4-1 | CASSQVGQGRSNQPQHF | TGCGCCAGCAGCCAAGTCGGACAGGGTCGTAGCAATCAGCCCCAGCATTTT
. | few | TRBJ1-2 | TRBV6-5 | CASSYSRTQFYGYTF | TGTGCCAGCAGTTACTCGAGGACACAATTCTATGGCTACACCTTC
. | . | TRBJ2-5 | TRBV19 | CASSSAVQETQYF | TGTGCCAGTAGTTCGGCAGTCCAAGAGACCCAGTACTTC
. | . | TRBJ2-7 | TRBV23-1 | CASSHPGQGGQNEQYF | TGCGCCAGCAGTCATCCCGGGCAGGGGGGACAGAACGAGCAGTACTTC
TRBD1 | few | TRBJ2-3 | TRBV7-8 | CASSSRDSNSDTQYF | TGTGCCAGCAGCTCCCGGGACAGTAATTCGGATACGCAGTATTTT
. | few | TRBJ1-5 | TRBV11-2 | CASSRDGLNQPQHF | TGTGCCAGCAGCCGGGACGGACTCAATCAGCCCCAGCATTTT
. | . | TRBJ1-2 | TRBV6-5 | CASSYSGRGRGYTF | TGTGCCAGCAGTTACTCGGGTCGAGGACGGGGCTACACCTTC
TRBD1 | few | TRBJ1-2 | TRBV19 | CASSTRDRGGYGYTF | TGTGCCAGTAGTACCCGGGACAGGGGTGGCTATGGCTACACCTTC
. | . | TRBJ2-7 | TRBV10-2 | CASRRDSLAEQYF | TGCGCCAGCAGGCGGGACAGTCTCGCCGAGCAGTACTTC
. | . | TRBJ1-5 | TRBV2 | CASSAHGAPQHF | TGTGCCAGCAGTGCTCACGGGGCACCCCAGCATTTT